The 18 T cell receptor beta chains given below trace back to one sample, sequenced in a study of T cells after yellow fever vaccination. TCRdb reprocessed the 5' RACE reads via MiXCR and lists one record per CDR3 protein. The table includes 500,000 to 650,000 distinct CDR3 sequences, about a sixth detected once. The source was PBMCs, collected around 5 days after the first yellow fever vaccination. The receptors come from a man aged 18 to 29 who received the YFV17D yellow fever vaccine.

This clonotype was picked up a small number of times. The J gene is TRBJ2-7, the V gene TRBV6-2 or TRBV6-3; no definite D call. The CDR3 has 13 residues. Germline V gene lookup returns CDR1 MNHEY and CDR2 SVGEGT. V was trimmed by 7 bases and J by 7 bases, leaving 17 bases between them. CDR3 sequence: CASTNPSRKEQYV. As DNA, the CDR3 is TGTGCCAGCACCAACCCGAGTCGGAAGGAGCAGTACGTC.

The J gene is TRBJ1-2, the V gene TRBV5-1, with 8 bases that match TRBD1. CDR3 length: 16 amino acids. Trimming at V came to 3 bases and at J to 1 base, leaving 8 bases not matched to a gene. The germline CDR1 and CDR2 sequences are SGHRS and YFSETQ. CDR3 DNA: TGCGCCAGCAGCTCGGATACAGGGGGTAATAACTATGGCTACACCTTC. This encodes CASSSDTGGNNYGYTF.

This clonotype appeared a few times. The chain employs TRBV6-6 and TRBJ2-7; D is undetermined. The V end was cut by 3 bases, the J end by 6 bases, with 12 bases between. CDR3 length: 13 residues. CDR1 MNHNY and CDR2 SVGAGI come from the germline V gene (reference sequence). CDR3 in amino acids: CASSYGRFPEQYV. CDR3 sequence (DNA): TGTGCCAGCAGTTATGGTAGATTCCCCGAGCAGTACGTC.

This clonotype was found a few times. The chain links TRBV5-1 to TRBJ1-4; TRBD1 is a possible D gene (5 bases). The V gene's germline CDR1 is SGHRS and CDR2 YFSETQ. The CDR3 is 17 amino acids. Deletions cut 2 bases from V and 0 bases from J, with 14 bases between. The CDR3 sequence: CASSFGASGSTNEKLFF. The CDR3 DNA reads TGCGCCAGCAGCTTCGGGGCGTCAGGGTCAACTAATGAAAAACTGTTTTTT.

This clonotype turned up a few times. The V call is TRBV29-1, the J call TRBJ2-7; D gene unclear. The CDR3 totals 10 residues. Germline V gene sequence: CDR1 SQVTM, CDR2 ANQGSEA. The ends were cut back, 7 bases at V and 7 bases at J, with 11 bases in the middle. The CDR3 nucleotides are TGCAGCGCCGCACACGGGGAGCAGTACTTC. Translating it yields CSAAHGEQYF.

As for this clonotype: This may stem from a read error, because a much larger clone lies one nucleotide away. The chain recombines TRBV7-2 with TRBJ2-3; 7 positions match TRBD2. This CDR3 region has 17 residues. The germline gives CDR1 SGHTA, CDR2 FQGNSA. The V gene end was trimmed by 1 base and the J gene end by 2 bases; junction bases not matched to a gene: 9. CDR3 sequence: CASSLGPGGGITDTQYF. The CDR3 DNA reads TGTGCCAGCAGCTTAGGTCCAGGCGGGGGAATCACAGATACGCAGTATTTT. Using reference TRBV7-2 and TRBJ2-3 for the parts outside the CDR3, the full variable domain is GAGVSQSPSNKVTEKGKDVELRCDPISGHTALYWYRQSLGQGLEFLIYFQGNSAPDKSGLPSDRFSAERTGGSVSTLTIQRTQQEDSAVYLCASSLGPGGGITDTQYFGPGTRLTVL.

The sample holds a few counts of this clonotype. The V gene is TRBV27, the J gene TRBJ2-7; D is uncertain. Trimming cost V 5 bases and J 2 bases, with 10 bases left between them. Germline assignment: CDR1 MNHEY and CDR2 SMNVEV (reference sequence). The CDR3 totals 13 residues. CDR3 in DNA: TGTGCCAGCAGTCGTACGGAGACCTACGAGCAGTACTTC. It yields the protein CASSRTETYEQYF.

This clonotype was observed many times. The chain combines TRBV10-3 with TRBJ1-3; D unresolved. This CDR3 has 15 residues. Germline V lookup: CDR1 ENHRY, CDR2 SYGVKD. V was pared by 0 bases and J by 9 bases, with 15 bases between. In DNA, the CDR3 is TGTGCCATCAGTGAGTCTGGGCGAAGGGAAAGCACCATATATTTT. Amino acid sequence: CAISESGRRESTIYF.

This clonotype was counted only a few times. The rearrangement uses TRBV14 and TRBJ2-3, with TRBD2 matching 8 bases. The junction had 6 bases not matched to a gene; V was cut back by 4 bases and J by 0 bases. CDR3 length: 16 amino acids. Looked up from germline, CDR1 is SGHDN and CDR2 is FVKESK. DNA for the CDR3: TGTGCCAGCAGCCGCGGCCGGGGGGGGAGCACAGATACGCAGTATTTT. It translates to CASSRGRGGSTDTQYF.

This clonotype was recorded at least ten times. The V and J genes are TRBV3-1 and TRBJ2-5, with 11 bases identical to TRBD2. The V gene's germline CDR1 is LGHDT and CDR2 YNNKEL (reference sequence). The CDR3 sequence is 17 residues long. V shed 0 bases, J shed 5 bases, and the junction held 8 bases outside the gene matches. The CDR3 DNA reads TGTGCCAGCAGCCAAGATCGGTCTAGCGGGGGGTGGGAGACCCAGTACTTC. Amino acids: CASSQDRSSGGWETQYF.

The DNA of the CDR3 is TGCGCCAGCAGCCAAGATCGAACAGCGTTGGGTAACATTCAGTACTTC. Translated, it gives CASSQDRTALGNIQYF. V usage is TRBV4-3 and J usage is TRBJ2-4; no definite D call. CDR1 LGHNA and CDR2 YSLEER come from the germline V gene. The length of the CDR3 is 16 residues. The V and J ends lost 0 bases and 7 bases respectively, with 16 bases between them.

This clonotype was counted a few times. The chain combines TRBV14 with TRBJ1-3, with unresolved D. Germline CDR1 reads SGHDN; CDR2 reads FVKESK. The CDR3 totals 16 residues. V was clipped by 5 bases and J by 0 bases, with 14 bases between them. The CDR3 here is CASSVIGLVSGNTIYF. CDR3 DNA sequence: TGTGCCAGCAGCGTGATCGGCCTGGTCTCTGGAAACACCATATATTTT.

The chain recombines TRBV7-2 with TRBJ1-6; weak D call: TRBD1 (5 bases). The germline V and J ends were trimmed by 5 bases and 5 bases, with 16 bases remaining between them. Germline V CDR1 and CDR2: SGHTA, FQGNSA. CDR3 length equals 16 residues. The CDR3 spells CASSHPPGGNNSPLHF. The DNA for the CDR3 is TGTGCCAGCAGCCACCCACCGGGGGGGAATAATTCACCCCTCCACTTT.

The chain recombines TRBV9 with TRBJ2-1; D could derive from TRBD1 or TRBD2 (6 bases each). Germline lookup yields CDR1 SGDLS and CDR2 YYNGEE. This CDR3 spans 13 amino acids. V lost 1 base, J lost 5 bases, and 7 bases lay in between. CDR3 region: CASSVRGHNEQFF. The CDR3 DNA reads TGTGCCAGCAGCGTACGGGGGCACAATGAGCAGTTCTTC.

This clonotype showed up just a few times. This chain's CDR3 is CASSPFRAQGNTEAFF. CDR3 in DNA: TGTGCCAGCTCACCATTTAGGGCCCAGGGAAACACTGAAGCTTTCTTT. The V call is TRBV18, the J call TRBJ1-1; D may be TRBD1 (5 bases). The germline V gene has CDR1 KGHSH and CDR2 LQKENI. Trimming stripped 2 bases from V and 2 bases from J, with 15 bases between. The CDR3 loop spans 16 amino acids.

The V gene is TRBV18, the J gene TRBJ1-1; TRBD1 agrees at 7 bases. From germline, CDR1 is KGHSH and CDR2 LQKENI. This CDR3 has 13 amino acids. The trim removed 4 bases at V and 5 bases at J, leaving 4 bases unmatched. This CDR3 is CASSQQGRTEAFF. In DNA form, the CDR3 reads TGTGCCAGCTCACAACAGGGGCGGACTGAAGCTTTCTTT. The variable domain in full, completed from reference TRBV18 and TRBJ1-1, reads NAGVMQNPRHLVRRRGQEARLRCSPMKGHSHVYWYRQLPEEGLKFMVYLQKENIIDESGMPKERFSAEFPKEGPSILRIQQVVRGDSAAYFCASSQQGRTEAFFGQGTRLTVV.

This clonotype was counted between two and nine times. The chain has TRBV5-1 and TRBJ2-7; 13 bases map to TRBD2. The CDR3 totals 15 residues. CDR1 and CDR2 (germline): SGHRS, YFSETQ. After removal of 2 bases from V and 2 bases from J, the junction contained 1 base not matched to a gene. CDR3 protein: CASSLGTSGTYEQYF. As DNA, the CDR3 is TGCGCCAGCAGCTTAGGGACTAGCGGGACCTACGAGCAGTACTTC.

This clonotype has a handful of counts. The rearrangement joins TRBV29-1 to TRBJ2-4, with 8 bases that match TRBD2. This CDR3 region has 15 residues. CDR1 is SQVTM and CDR2 is ANQGSEA in the germline V gene. V lost 1 base to trimming and J lost 1 base; unmatched junction nucleotides: 3. The CDR3: CSVEAGGRAKNIQYF. CDR3 bases: TGCAGCGTTGAAGCGGGGGGGCGGGCCAAAAACATTCAGTACTTC.